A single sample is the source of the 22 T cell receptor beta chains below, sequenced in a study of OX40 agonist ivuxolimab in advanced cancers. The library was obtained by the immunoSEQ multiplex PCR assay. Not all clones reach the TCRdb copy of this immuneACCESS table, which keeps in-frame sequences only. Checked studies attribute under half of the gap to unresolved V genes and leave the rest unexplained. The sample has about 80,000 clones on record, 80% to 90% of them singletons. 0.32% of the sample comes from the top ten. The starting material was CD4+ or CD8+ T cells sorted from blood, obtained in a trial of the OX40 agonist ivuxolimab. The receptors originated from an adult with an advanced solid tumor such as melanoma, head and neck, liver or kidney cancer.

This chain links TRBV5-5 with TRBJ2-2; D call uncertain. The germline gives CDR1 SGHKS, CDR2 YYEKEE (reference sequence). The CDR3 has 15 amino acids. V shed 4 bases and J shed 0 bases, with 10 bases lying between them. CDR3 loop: CASSPYASNTGELFF. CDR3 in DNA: TGTGCCAGCAGCCCCTACGCCTCGAACACCGGGGAGCTGTTTTTT. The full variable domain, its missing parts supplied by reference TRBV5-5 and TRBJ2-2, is DAGVTQSPTHLIKTRGQQVTLRCSPISGHKSVSWYQQVLGQGPQFIFQYYEKEERGRGNFPDRFSARQFPNYSSELNVNALLLGDSALYLCASSPYASNTGELFFGEGSRLTVL.

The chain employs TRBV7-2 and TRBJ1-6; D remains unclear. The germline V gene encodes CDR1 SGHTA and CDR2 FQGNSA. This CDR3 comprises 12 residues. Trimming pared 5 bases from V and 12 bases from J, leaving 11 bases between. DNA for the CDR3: TGTGCCAGCAGCCCACAAAAGGGACCCCTCCACTTT. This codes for CASSPQKGPLHF.

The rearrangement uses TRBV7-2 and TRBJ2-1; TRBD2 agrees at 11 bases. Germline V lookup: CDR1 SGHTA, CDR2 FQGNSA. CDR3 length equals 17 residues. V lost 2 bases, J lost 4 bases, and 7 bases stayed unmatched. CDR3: CASSLTSGTSGYNEQFF. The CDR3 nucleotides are TGTGCCAGCAGCTTAACTTCAGGGACTAGCGGATACAATGAGCAGTTCTTC.

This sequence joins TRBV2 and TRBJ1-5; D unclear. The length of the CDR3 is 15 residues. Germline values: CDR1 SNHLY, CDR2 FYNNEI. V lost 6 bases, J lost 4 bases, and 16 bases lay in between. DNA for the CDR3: TGTGCCAGCAGCCCGCAGTCAAGGGTAAATCAGCCCCAGCATTTT. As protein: CASSPQSRVNQPQHF.

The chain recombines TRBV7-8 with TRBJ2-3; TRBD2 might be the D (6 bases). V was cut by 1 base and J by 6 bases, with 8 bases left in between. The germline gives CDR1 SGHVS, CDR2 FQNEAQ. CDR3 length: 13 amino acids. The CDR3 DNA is TGTGCCAGCAGCTTAGTGGAGGGGGATACGCAGTATTTT. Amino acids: CASSLVEGDTQYF. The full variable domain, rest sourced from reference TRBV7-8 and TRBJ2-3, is GAGVSQSPRYKVAKRGQDVALRCDPISGHVSLFWYQQALGQGPEFLTYFQNEAQLDKSGLPSDRFFAERPEGSVSTLKIQRTQQEDSAVYLCASSLVEGDTQYFGPGTRLTVL.

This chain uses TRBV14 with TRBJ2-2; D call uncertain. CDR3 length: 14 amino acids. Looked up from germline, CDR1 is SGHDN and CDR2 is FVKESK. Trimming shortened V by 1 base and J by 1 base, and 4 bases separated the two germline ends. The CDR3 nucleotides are TGTGCCAGCAGCCAAGTGCTGAACACCGGGGAGCTGTTTTTT. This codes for CASSQVLNTGELFF.

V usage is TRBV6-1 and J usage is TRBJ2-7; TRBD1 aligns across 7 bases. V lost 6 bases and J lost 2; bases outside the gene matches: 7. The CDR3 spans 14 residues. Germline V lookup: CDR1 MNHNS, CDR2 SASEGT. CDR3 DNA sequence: TGTGCCAGCAGATATAGACAGGGCCCCTACGAGCAGTACGTC. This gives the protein CASRYRQGPYEQYV.

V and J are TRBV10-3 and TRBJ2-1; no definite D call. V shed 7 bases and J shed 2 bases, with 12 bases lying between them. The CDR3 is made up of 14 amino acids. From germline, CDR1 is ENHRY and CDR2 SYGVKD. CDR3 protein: CAIKDPETYNEQFF. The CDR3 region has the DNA TGTGCCATCAAGGACCCAGAGACCTACAATGAGCAGTTCTTC.

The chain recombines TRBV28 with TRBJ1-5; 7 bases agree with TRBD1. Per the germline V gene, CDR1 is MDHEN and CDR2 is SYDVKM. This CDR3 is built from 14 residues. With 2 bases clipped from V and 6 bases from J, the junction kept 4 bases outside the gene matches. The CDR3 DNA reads TGTGCCAGCAGTTTAGACAGGGCGAGTCAGCCCCAGCATTTT. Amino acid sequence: CASSLDRASQPQHF.

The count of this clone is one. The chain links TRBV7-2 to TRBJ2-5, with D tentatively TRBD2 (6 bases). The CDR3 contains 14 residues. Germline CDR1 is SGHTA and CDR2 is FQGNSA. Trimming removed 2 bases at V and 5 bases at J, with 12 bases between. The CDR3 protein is CASSLSGAGETQYF. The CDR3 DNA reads TGTGCCAGCAGCTTATCCGGGGCGGGGGAGACCCAGTACTTC.

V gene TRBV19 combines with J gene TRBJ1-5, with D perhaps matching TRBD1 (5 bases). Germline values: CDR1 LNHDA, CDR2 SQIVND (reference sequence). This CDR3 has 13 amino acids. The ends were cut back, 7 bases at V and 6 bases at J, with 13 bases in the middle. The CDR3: CASMRGPGQPQHF. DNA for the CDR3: TGTGCCAGTATGAGGGGTCCGGGTCAGCCCCAGCATTTT.

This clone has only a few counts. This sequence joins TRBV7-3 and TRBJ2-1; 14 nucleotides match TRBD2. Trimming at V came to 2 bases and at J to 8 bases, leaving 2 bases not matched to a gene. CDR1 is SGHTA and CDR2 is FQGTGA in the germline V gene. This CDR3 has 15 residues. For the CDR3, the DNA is TGTGCCAGCAGCTTAGGGACTAGCGGGAGCTATGAGCAGTTCTTC. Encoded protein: CASSLGTSGSYEQFF.

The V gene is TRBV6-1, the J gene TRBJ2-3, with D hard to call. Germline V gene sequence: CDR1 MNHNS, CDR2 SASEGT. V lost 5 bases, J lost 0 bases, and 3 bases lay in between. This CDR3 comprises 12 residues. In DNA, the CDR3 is TGTGCCAGCAGTTCTAGCACAGATACGCAGTATTTT. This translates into CASSSSTDTQYF.

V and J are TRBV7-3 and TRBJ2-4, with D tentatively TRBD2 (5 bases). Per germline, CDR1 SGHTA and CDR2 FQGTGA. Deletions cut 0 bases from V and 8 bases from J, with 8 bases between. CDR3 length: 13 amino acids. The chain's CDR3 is CASSLTHGDIQYF. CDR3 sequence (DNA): TGTGCCAGCAGCTTAACACACGGGGACATTCAGTACTTC.

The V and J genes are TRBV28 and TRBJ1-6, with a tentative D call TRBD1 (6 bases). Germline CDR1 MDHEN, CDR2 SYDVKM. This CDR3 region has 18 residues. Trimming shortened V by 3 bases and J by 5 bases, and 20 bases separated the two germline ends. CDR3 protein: CASSFGAGGGANNSPLHF. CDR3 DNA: TGTGCCAGCAGTTTTGGGGCTGGGGGGGGCGCCAATAATTCACCCCTCCACTTT.

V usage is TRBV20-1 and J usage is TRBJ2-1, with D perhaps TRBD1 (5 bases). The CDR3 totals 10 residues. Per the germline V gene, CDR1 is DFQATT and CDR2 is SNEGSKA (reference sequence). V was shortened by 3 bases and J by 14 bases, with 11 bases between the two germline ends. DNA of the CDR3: TGCAGTGCTAGCAAAGGGGTGGAGTTCTTC. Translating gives CSASKGVEFF.

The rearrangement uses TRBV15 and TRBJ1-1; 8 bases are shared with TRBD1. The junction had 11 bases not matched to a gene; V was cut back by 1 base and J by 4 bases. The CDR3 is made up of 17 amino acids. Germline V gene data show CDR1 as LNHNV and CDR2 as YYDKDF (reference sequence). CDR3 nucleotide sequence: TGTGCCACCAGCAGAGGGACAGGGTGGGCGGCCAGCACTGAAGCTTTCTTT. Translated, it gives CATSRGTGWAASTEAFF.

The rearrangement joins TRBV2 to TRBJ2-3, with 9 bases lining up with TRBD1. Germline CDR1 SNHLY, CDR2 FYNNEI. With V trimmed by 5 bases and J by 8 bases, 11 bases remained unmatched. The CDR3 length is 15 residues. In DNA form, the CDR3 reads TGTGCCAGCAGTCGGACAGGGGACCCTAGCGGTACGCAGTATTTT. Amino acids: CASSRTGDPSGTQYF.

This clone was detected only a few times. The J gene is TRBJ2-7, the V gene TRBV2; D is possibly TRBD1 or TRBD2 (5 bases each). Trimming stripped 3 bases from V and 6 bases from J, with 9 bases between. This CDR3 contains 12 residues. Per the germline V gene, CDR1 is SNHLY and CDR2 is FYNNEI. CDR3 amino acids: CASSDWGPEQYV. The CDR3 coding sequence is TGTGCCAGCAGTGATTGGGGACCCGAGCAGTACGTC.

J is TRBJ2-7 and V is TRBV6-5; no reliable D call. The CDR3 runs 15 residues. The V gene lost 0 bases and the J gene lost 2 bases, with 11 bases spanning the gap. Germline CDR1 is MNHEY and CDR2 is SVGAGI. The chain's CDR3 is CASSYSTGSPYEQYF. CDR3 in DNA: TGTGCCAGCAGTTACTCGACTGGGTCCCCCTACGAGCAGTACTTC.

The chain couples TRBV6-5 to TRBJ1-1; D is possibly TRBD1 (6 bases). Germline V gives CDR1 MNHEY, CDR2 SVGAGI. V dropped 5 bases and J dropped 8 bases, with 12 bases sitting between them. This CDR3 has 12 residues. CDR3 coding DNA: TGTGCCAGCAGTCGGACCGGGACAGAAGCTTTCTTT. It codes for CASSRTGTEAFF.

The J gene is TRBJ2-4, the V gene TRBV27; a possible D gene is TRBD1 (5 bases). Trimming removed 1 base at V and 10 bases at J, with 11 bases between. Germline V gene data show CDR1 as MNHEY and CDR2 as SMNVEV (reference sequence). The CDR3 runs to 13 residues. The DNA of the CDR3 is TGTGCCAGCAGTTTATTAGGGGAAAGAATTCAGTACTTC. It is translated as CASSLLGERIQYF.